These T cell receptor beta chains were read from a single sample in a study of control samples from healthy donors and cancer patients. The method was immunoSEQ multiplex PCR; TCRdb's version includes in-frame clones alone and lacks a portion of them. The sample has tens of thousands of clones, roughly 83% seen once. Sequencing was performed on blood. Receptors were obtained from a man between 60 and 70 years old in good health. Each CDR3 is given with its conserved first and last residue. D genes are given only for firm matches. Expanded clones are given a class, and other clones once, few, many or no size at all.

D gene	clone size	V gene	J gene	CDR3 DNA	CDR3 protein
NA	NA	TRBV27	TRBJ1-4	TGTGCCAGCAGTTTGGGCAGGGGATTTGAAAAACTGTTTTTT	CASSLGRGFEKLFF
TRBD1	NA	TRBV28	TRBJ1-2	TGTGCCAGCAGTTTATATCAGGGGGGCTATGGCTACACCTTC	CASSLYQGGYGYTF
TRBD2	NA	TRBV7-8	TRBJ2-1	TGTGCCAGCAGCCTCATAAGTAGGCTAGCGGGGGCGAATGAGCAGTTCTTC	CASSLISRLAGANEQFF
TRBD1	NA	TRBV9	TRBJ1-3	TGTGCCAGCAGCCCACGGGGACAGAGCAGCTCTGGAAACACCATATATTTT	CASSPRGQSSSGNTIYF
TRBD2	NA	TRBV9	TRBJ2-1	TGTGCCAGCAGCGTTAGCGGGGGGCCGTACAATGAGCAGTTCTTC	CASSVSGGPYNEQFF
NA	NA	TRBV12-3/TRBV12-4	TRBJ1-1	TGTGCCAGCAGTTTATGGGAGACTACCGAAGCTTTCTTT	CASSLWETTEAFF
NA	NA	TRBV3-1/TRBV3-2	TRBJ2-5	TGTGCCAGCAGCCAAAGATTGAAGGGAGAGACCCAGTACTTC	CASSQRLKGETQYF
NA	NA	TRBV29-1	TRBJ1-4	TGCAGCGTAAAAACCGGGACTGGGAGTGAAAAACTGTTTTTT	CSVKTGTGSEKLFF
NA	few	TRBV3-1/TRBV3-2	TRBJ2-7	TGTGCCAGCAGCCCCCAAGGTGACGAGCAGTACTTC	CASSPQGDEQYF
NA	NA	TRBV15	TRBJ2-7	TGTGCCACCAGCAGAGATTTGGTGGCTTTTCGGTACTTC	CATSRDLVAFRYF
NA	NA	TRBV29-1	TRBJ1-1	TGCAGCGTTCGAATTCGGCAGGGGTACACTGAAGCTTTCTTT	CSVRIRQGYTEAFF
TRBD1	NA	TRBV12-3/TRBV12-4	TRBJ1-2	TGTGCCAGCAGACAGGGACAGTCCTATGGCTACACCTTC	CASRQGQSYGYTF
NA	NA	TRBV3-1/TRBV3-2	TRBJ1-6	TGTGCCAGCAGCCAAAGGGACGGGAGCAATTCACCCCTCCACTTT	CASSQRDGSNSPLHF
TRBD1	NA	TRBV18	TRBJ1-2	TGTGCCAGCTCACCACCCGGGACAGGGGGGCTAGGCTACACCTTC	CASSPPGTGGLGYTF
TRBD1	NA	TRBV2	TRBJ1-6	TGTGCCAGAAAACAGGGGGCCTTGGATTCACCCCTCCACTTT	CARKQGALDSPLHF
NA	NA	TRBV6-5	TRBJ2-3	TGTGCCAGTCTCAAGCTGGCCGAGAGCACAGATACGCAGTATTTT	CASLKLAESTDTQYF
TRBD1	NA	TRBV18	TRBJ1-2	TGTGCCAGCTCACCACGCCCGGGACAGTCCCACTATGGCTACACCTTC	CASSPRPGQSHYGYTF
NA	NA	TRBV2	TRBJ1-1	TGTGCCAGTCATCCCGACAGGAACACTGAAGCTTTCTTT	CASHPDRNTEAFF
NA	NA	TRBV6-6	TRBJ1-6	TGTGCCAGCACCGGACAGTGGAGTTCACCCCTCCACTTT	CASTGQWSSPLHF
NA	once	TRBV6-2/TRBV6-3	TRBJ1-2	TGTGCCAGCAGCCTTGACAGGCGCCCGTGGAACTATGGCTACACCTTC	CASSLDRRPWNYGYTF
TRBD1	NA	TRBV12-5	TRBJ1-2	TGTGCTAGTGGTTTGGTAGGTCGTATCGGGACAGGTCTCTATGGCTACACCTTC	CASGLVGRIGTGLYGYTF
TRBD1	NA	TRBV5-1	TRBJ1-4	TGCGCCAGCAGCTTAGACAGGGGAGGTTCGGTCGAAAAACTGTTTTTT	CASSLDRGGSVEKLFF
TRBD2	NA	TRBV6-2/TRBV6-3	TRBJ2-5	TGTGCCAGCAGTTACTTAGCGGGGGAGACCCAGTACTTC	CASSYLAGETQYF
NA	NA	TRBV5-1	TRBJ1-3	TGCGCCAGCAGCTCCGAAGCTGGAAACACCATATATTTT	CASSSEAGNTIYF
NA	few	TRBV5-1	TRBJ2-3	TGCGCCAGCAGCTTGGCGGGTCTTAGCACAGATACGCAGTATTTT	CASSLAGLSTDTQYF
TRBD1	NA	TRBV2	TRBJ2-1	TGTGCCAGCAGAAGGACAGGGGTAGGTAGGAATGAGCAGTTCTTC	CASRRTGVGRNEQFF
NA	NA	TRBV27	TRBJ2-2	TGTGCCAGCAGGTCAGGGGGGCAGGCCCGCGGCACCGGGGAGCTGTTTTTT	CASRSGGQARGTGELFF
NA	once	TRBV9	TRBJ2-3	TGTGCCAGCAGCGCAACAACAGATACGCAGTATTTT	CASSATTDTQYF
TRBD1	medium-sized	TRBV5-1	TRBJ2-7	TGCGCCAGCTCAACCGACCTAAGACAGGGATACGAGCAGTACTTC	CASSTDLRQGYEQYF
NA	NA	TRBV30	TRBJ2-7	TGTGCCTGGAGTGTACTGGGGAAAGAGCAGTACTTC	CAWSVLGKEQYF
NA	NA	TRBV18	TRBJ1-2	TGTGCCAGCTCACCCAACAGGGAGGTTTGGGGCTACACCTTC	CASSPNREVWGYTF
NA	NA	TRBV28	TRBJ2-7	TGTGCCAGCAGTCGAACTTCCAGCGCGAAGACCCACGAGCAGTACTTC	CASSRTSSAKTHEQYF
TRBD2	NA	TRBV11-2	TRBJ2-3	TGTGCCAGCACTCCTGTGGGAACTAGCGGGGTGACAGATACGCAGTATTTT	CASTPVGTSGVTDTQYF